A selection of T cell receptor beta chains follows, all from one sample in a study of T cell responses to AZD1222 COVID-19 vaccine. TCRdb keeps only in-frame clones here, not all; method: immunoSEQ multiplex PCR. The sample carries about 200,000 clones, roughly 92% recorded once. Sequences were derived from peripheral blood, sampled 28 days after the second AZD1222 dose. These receptors came from an adult who received the AZD1222 COVID-19 vaccine. CDR3s include the opening cysteine and the closing phenylalanine or tryptophan. A D gene is named only where the DNA matches it firmly.

J gene,D gene,V gene,CDR3 DNA,CDR3 protein
TRBJ2-7,NA,TRBV19,TGTGCCAGTAGTACCGGATACGAGCAGTACTTC,CASSTGYEQYF
TRBJ2-4,TRBD1,TRBV19,TGTGCCAGTAGAAGGGAGACAGGGGCCAACATTCAGTACTTC,CASRRETGANIQYF
TRBJ2-3,TRBD2,TRBV5-4,TGTGCCAGCGCTCCCTCAGGAGGACTAGCGGGAGTAGCGCAGTATTTT,CASAPSGGLAGVAQYF
TRBJ1-1,TRBD1,TRBV5-1,TGCGCCAGCAGCCGGACAGGGGGCACTGAAGCTTTCTTT,CASSRTGGTEAFF
TRBJ1-2,TRBD1,TRBV27,TGTGCCAGCAGTCCCGGGACAGGGCTCCTTGGCTACACCTTC,CASSPGTGLLGYTF
TRBJ1-1,TRBD1,TRBV20-1,TGCAGTGCTCCGGGACAGGTTGAAGCTTTCTTT,CSAPGQVEAFF
TRBJ2-3,NA,TRBV7-3,TGTGCCAGCAGCCAAGGGTACAGGACAGATACGCAGTATTTT,CASSQGYRTDTQYF
TRBJ2-7,NA,TRBV7-9,TGTGCCAGCAGCTTAGATGCTGCCTACGAGCAGTACTTC,CASSLDAAYEQYF
TRBJ1-1,TRBD1,TRBV3-1/TRBV3-2,TGTGCCAGCAGCCAAGAAGGGGGGACAGGGGAAGCTTTCTTT,CASSQEGGTGEAFF
TRBJ2-3,TRBD2,TRBV4-1,TGCGCCAGCAGCCAAGTGGGCGCGGGGGGCCGGGGAGATACGCAGTATTTT,CASSQVGAGGRGDTQYF
TRBJ2-6,NA,TRBV3-1/TRBV3-2,TGTGCCAGCAGCCAAGATTCCTCTGGGGCCAACGTCCTGACTTTC,CASSQDSSGANVLTF
TRBJ2-2,NA,TRBV5-1,TGCGCCAGCAGCTTGGAGTCGGGGGCGAACACCGGGGAGCTGTTTTTT,CASSLESGANTGELFF
TRBJ1-1,NA,TRBV28,TGTGCCAGCAGTTTGGTGGACATCCAAGGCCCTGAAGCTTTCTTT,CASSLVDIQGPEAFF
TRBJ1-4,NA,TRBV3-1/TRBV3-2,TGTGCCAGCAGCCAAGAGGCGGCCCTTGGGGAAAAACTGTTTTTT,CASSQEAALGEKLFF
TRBJ1-5,NA,TRBV2,TGTGCCAGCACTTCCCTTGGCAATCAGCCCCAGCATTTT,CASTSLGNQPQHF
TRBJ1-1,NA,TRBV5-1,TGCGCCAGCAGCCACTCGGCGGGAGGGACTGAAGCTTTCTTT,CASSHSAGGTEAFF
TRBJ1-3,TRBD1,TRBV19,TGTGCCAGTAGTGCCGGATTAGGACAGGTCAATCCTAATGGAAACACCATATATTTT,CASSAGLGQVNPNGNTIYF
TRBJ1-4,NA,TRBV10-3,TGTGCCATCAGTGAGGGGAGCCCTAATGAAAAACTGTTTTTT,CAISEGSPNEKLFF